This TCR beta chain was recorded in a study of blood T cell repertoires in COVID-19. Study-wide background: Samples of COVID-19 (acute and convalescent) were obtained from the United States, Italy and Spain. PBMCs, B-cell-depleted T cells, or T cells provided the cDNA or gDNA that made up the material.

Trimming took off 3 bases at V and 10 bases at J, with 10 bases between the two ends. In germline, CDR1 is LNHDA, CDR2 SQIVND (reference sequence). The CDR3 length is 13 residues. The authors' processing: Cell counts per sample came from amplifying reference gene primers. Profiling relied on immunoSEQ multiplex PCR, and the TCRdb table lists in-frame clones only, not all of them. Clone size and V and J calls were adopted from that table, with D and trimming inferred from the DNA. Counted here are about 160,000 clones, approximately 91% occurring once; the ten biggest clones make up approximately 2%. The rearrangement uses TRBV19 and TRBJ1-6; D gene unclear. This TCR was recovered from a man aged 18-30 years with acute or convalescent COVID-19. Input material: peripheral blood. The DNA of the CDR3 is TGTGCCAGTAGTATCGAGGGTTGGTCACCCCTCCACTTT. This encodes CASSIEGWSPLHF.